The 20 T cell receptor beta chains in this list originate from one sample, sequenced in a study of metastatic and nonmetastatic thyroid tumors. TCRdb reprocessed the PCR reads via MiXCR. The sample shows fewer than 40,000 clones, about 45% of them seen only once. Every patient underwent thyroid surgery untreated. The sample comprised tumor tissue. The receptors were gathered from a male donor with papillary thyroid cancer or a benign thyroid nodule (not recorded which). Some clones in this sample may be carry-over from other donors' samples.

V gene TRBV6-5 combines with J gene TRBJ1-6; no clear D. Germline lookup yields CDR1 MNHEY and CDR2 SVGAGI. The CDR3 is made up of 15 amino acids. The V end was cut by 2 bases, the J end by 1 base, with 6 bases between. CDR3 nucleotides: TGTGCCAGCAGTTACGCGGTTTCCTATAATTCACCCCTCCACTTT. Translated, it gives CASSYAVSYNSPLHF.

In its sample, this clone was seen a few times. The J gene is TRBJ1-5, the V gene TRBV12-3 or TRBV12-4; 9 nucleotides line up with TRBD1. CDR3 length equals 16 residues. Unmatched junction bases numbered 6, after V lost 5 bases and J lost 1 base. The CDR3 region is CASSLSGTGSNQPQHF. DNA of the CDR3: TGTGCCAGCAGTCTATCCGGGACAGGGAGCAATCAGCCCCAGCATTTT.

Concerning this clone: Relative to the germline gene, one junction end is altered; a read error may explain this. The rearrangement joins TRBV11-2 to TRBJ2-7, with TRBD1 as a possible D gene (5 bases). The CDR3 covers 15 residues. The germline V gene encodes CDR1 SGHAT and CDR2 FQNNGV. CDR3 loop: CASNLEGVPYYEQYF. In DNA, the CDR3 is TGTGCCAGCAACTTAGAAGGGGTCCCGTACTACGAGCAGTACTTC.

Only a few counts were recorded for this clone. V and J are TRBV27 and TRBJ2-2; TRBD1 matches at 8 bases. J gave up 5 bases and V 5 bases, and 1 base lay outside the gene matches. CDR3 length: 13 residues. Germline lookup yields CDR1 MNHEY and CDR2 SMNVEV (reference sequence). The CDR3 DNA reads as TGTGCCAGCAGTACAGGGGGGACCGGGGAGCTGTTTTTT. This codes for CASSTGGTGELFF.

The rearrangement links TRBV6-1 to TRBJ2-1; unclear D gene. CDR3 length equals 13 residues. V was trimmed by 6 bases and J by 5 bases, leaving 11 bases between them. CDR1 is MNHNS and CDR2 is SASEGT in the germline V gene. The CDR3, as DNA: TGTGCCAGCAGACAGAGGTGGGACAATGAGCAGTTCTTC. It translates to CASRQRWDNEQFF.

The CDR3 DNA reads as TGTGCCAGCAGCGACTTGGACAGAAGTCAGTACTTC. It yields the protein CASSDLDRSQYF. V usage is TRBV11-3 and J usage is TRBJ2-5, with D possibly being TRBD1 (6 bases). CDR1 and CDR2 from the germline V gene are SGHNT and YENEEA. The length of the CDR3 is 12 residues. With 5 bases removed from V and 11 bases from J, the gap between germline ends came to 15 bases.

The chain couples TRBV20-1 to TRBJ2-1; D perhaps matches TRBD2 (5 bases). CDR3 length equals 13 residues. From germline, CDR1 is DFQATT and CDR2 SNEGSKA (reference sequence). V was trimmed by 0 bases and J by 10 bases, leaving 13 bases between them. The CDR3, as DNA: TGCAGTGCTAGAGATCGCCGGTCGGGAGAGCAGTTCTTC. This encodes CSARDRRSGEQFF.

J is TRBJ2-5 and V is TRBV15, with unresolved D. The germline gives CDR1 LNHNV, CDR2 YYDKDF (reference sequence). Trimming cost V 0 bases and J 2 bases, with 10 bases left between them. The CDR3 length is 15 residues. CDR3 amino acids: CATSRDRGNQETQYF. CDR3 DNA: TGTGCCACCAGCAGAGATCGTGGAAATCAAGAGACCCAGTACTTC.

This chain uses TRBV4-3 with TRBJ2-7, with D perhaps TRBD2 (5 bases). Per the germline V gene, CDR1 is LGHNA and CDR2 is YSLEER. The CDR3 has 14 amino acids. Trimming removed 1 base at V and 3 bases at J, with 10 bases between. Written as DNA, the CDR3 is TGCGCCAGCAGCCAAGCGACGGGAATCTACGAGCAGTACTTC. It is translated as CASSQATGIYEQYF.

The chain has TRBV11-3 and TRBJ1-1, with TRBD1 as a possible D gene (6 bases). The CDR3 sequence is 13 residues long. Germline-derived CDR1 and CDR2 are SGHNT and YENEEA. V lost 4 bases to trimming and J lost 8 bases, with 14 bases between them. The CDR3 reads CASSWREGGEAFF. The CDR3 nucleotides are TGTGCCAGCAGCTGGAGGGAGGGGGGCGAAGCTTTCTTT.

The V call is TRBV20-1, the J call TRBJ1-5; D possibly corresponds to TRBD1 (5 bases). Looked up from germline, CDR1 is DFQATT and CDR2 is SNEGSKA (reference sequence). V shed 2 bases and J shed 0 bases, with 14 bases lying between them. The CDR3 is made up of 16 amino acids. The CDR3 region is CSARRRWDGSNQPQHF. In nucleotides, the CDR3 is TGCAGTGCTAGACGGCGGTGGGACGGTAGCAATCAGCCCCAGCATTTT.

This chain connects TRBV27 to TRBJ1-1; 9 bases agree with TRBD1. V shed 4 bases, J shed 0 bases, and the junction held 3 bases outside the gene matches. There are 15 residues in the CDR3. Germline V gives CDR1 MNHEY, CDR2 SMNVEV (reference sequence). CDR3 protein: CASSSGQGMNTEAFF. CDR3 nucleotides: TGTGCCAGCAGTTCCGGACAGGGGATGAACACTGAAGCTTTCTTT.

This clone was observed a handful of times. This rearrangement joins TRBV6-2 or TRBV6-3 to TRBJ2-7; 9 nucleotides align to TRBD1. V lost 0 bases to trimming and J lost 5 bases; unmatched junction nucleotides: 5. Germline V gene lookup returns CDR1 MNHEY and CDR2 SVGEGT. CDR3 length: 15 residues. Here the CDR3 reads CASSYSPTGGDEQYF. The CDR3 DNA reads TGTGCCAGCAGTTACTCACCGACAGGGGGGGACGAGCAGTACTTC.

The V and J genes are TRBV9 and TRBJ2-3; D might be TRBD1 (6 bases). There are 14 residues in the CDR3. V gave up 7 bases and J gave up 0 bases, with 12 bases separating them. Germline-derived CDR1 and CDR2 are SGDLS and YYNGEE. In DNA, the CDR3 is TGTGCCAGCGGAACAGGGTCTAGCACAGATACGCAGTATTTT. Its translation: CASGTGSSTDTQYF.

Worth noting for this clone: A read error may produce the germline difference seen at one junction end. The chain employs TRBV11-2 and TRBJ1-2, with D possibly being TRBD1 (5 bases). The CDR3 contains 15 residues. From germline, CDR1 is SGHAT and CDR2 FQNNGV. The CDR3 region is CASSGRGTSNYGYTF. CDR3 coding DNA: TGTGCCAGCAGCGGCCGGGGGACTTCTAATTATGGCTACACCTTC.

This clone was seen more than once but under ten times. The chain has TRBV4-1 and TRBJ2-7; weak D call: TRBD2 (5 bases). CDR1 and CDR2 (germline): MGHRA, YSYEKL. The V end lost 0 bases, the J end lost 2 bases, and 11 bases lay between the germline ends. This CDR3 is 15 amino acids long. The CDR3 region has the DNA TGCGCCAGCAGCCAAGATCCGGGGTTGGCCTACGAGCAGTACTTC. Its protein product is CASSQDPGLAYEQYF.

The rearrangement uses TRBV5-1 and TRBJ1-4, with TRBD1 identical over 10 bases. The CDR3 runs to 15 residues. V shed 0 bases and J 5 bases; nucleotides not matched to a gene: 1. From germline, CDR1 is SGHRS and CDR2 YFSETQ. This chain's CDR3 is CASSLEGQGNEKLFF. As DNA, the CDR3 is TGCGCCAGCAGCTTGGAGGGACAGGGGAATGAAAAACTGTTTTTT.

About this clone itself: One end of the junction does not line up with germline, which may come from a read error. The V call is TRBV5-1, the J call TRBJ2-7, with TRBD1 matching 9 bases. The CDR3 is made up of 15 amino acids. Germline V gene data show CDR1 as SGHRS and CDR2 as YFSETQ. The CDR3: CSSSLGGTGFNEQYF. CDR3 sequence (DNA): TGCTCCAGCAGCTTGGGCGGGACAGGGTTCAACGAGCAGTACTTC.

The chain recombines TRBV12-3 or TRBV12-4 with TRBJ1-4; D remains unclear. The CDR3 sequence is 14 residues long. V shed 3 bases and J shed 7 bases, with 12 bases lying between them. CDR3 in DNA: TGTGCCAGCAGTTTGTCCAAAGGGAGTGAAAAACTGTTTTTT. It yields the protein CASSLSKGSEKLFF.

This clone was detected a few times. The CDR3 spells CASGTGTSNSPLHF. The CDR3 nucleotides read TGTGCCAGTGGAACCGGGACATCAAATTCACCCCTCCACTTT. The V gene is TRBV19, the J gene TRBJ1-6; weak D call: TRBD1 (6 bases). With 8 bases removed from V and 7 bases from J, the gap between germline ends came to 15 bases. The germline V gene has CDR1 LNHDA and CDR2 SQIVND (reference sequence). The CDR3 covers 14 residues.